The T cell receptor beta chain under discussion was sequenced for a study of regulatory T cells in long-lasting Graves disease. Findings and caveats of the study: Only a small sample size was used, which may have cut accuracy.

This sample's time point: newly diagnosed GD, antithyroid drugs for less than 3 months. The authors made the TCR library using RNA they extracted from PBMCs. As a group, patients came from one endocrinology department in Xi'an, China. Remarks on this clonotype: Its antigen is unidentified.

Germline V lookup: CDR1 ENHRY, CDR2 SYGVKD. This CDR3 spans 15 amino acids. Trimming stripped 0 bases from V and 3 bases from J, with 9 bases between. Construction of TCR beta libraries relied on iRepertoire HTBI primers and on Arm-PCR targeting CDR3 regions. One entry per CDR3 protein, called by TCRdb with MiXCR from the multiplex PCR reads. This table holds under 450,000 distinct CDR3 sequences, roughly 16% found once. These data were also filed under a second study, of T cells in Graves' hyperthyroidism and ophthalmopathy. From that study: Used for diagnoses were clinical symptoms, serum thyroxine and TRAb, thyroid ultrasound and orbital computed tomography. Ophthalmopathy was told apart from stable hyperthyroidism by a 13 V-J model.

Here the sequenced sample was peripheral blood mononuclear cells (PBMCs), taken at new diagnosis, from a patient treated with antithyroid drugs. The chain employs TRBV10-3 and TRBJ1-3, with D tentatively TRBD1 (5 bases). The clonotype originates from a woman in her late teens or twenties with Graves disease. CDR3 region: CAISESKGHGNTIYF. Here the CDR3 DNA reads TGTGCCATCAGTGAGTCGAAGGGGCATGGAAACACCATATATTTT.